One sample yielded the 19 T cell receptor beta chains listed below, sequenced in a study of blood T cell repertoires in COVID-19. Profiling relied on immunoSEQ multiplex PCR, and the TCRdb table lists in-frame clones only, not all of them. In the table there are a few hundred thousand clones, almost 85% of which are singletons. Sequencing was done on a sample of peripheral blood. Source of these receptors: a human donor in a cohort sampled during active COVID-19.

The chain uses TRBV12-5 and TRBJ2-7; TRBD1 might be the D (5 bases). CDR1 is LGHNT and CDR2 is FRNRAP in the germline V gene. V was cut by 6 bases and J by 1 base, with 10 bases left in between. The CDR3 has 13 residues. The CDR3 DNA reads TGTGCTAGTGGGCCGGACATTTCCTACGAGCAGTACTTC. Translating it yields CASGPDISYEQYF.

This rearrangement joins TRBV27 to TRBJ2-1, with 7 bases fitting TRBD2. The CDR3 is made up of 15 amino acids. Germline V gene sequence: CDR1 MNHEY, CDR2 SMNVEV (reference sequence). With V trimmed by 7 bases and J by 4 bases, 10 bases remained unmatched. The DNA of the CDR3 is TGTGCCAGCACCGATAGCGGGTCCTTATACAATGAGCAGTTCTTC. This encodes CASTDSGSLYNEQFF.

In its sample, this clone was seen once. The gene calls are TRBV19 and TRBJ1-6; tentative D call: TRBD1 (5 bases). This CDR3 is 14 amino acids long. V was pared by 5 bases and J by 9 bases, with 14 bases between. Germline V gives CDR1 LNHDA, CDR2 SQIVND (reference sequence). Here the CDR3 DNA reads TGTGCCAGTAGTTTCTCCGGGGGTGGTTCACCCCTCCACTTT. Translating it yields CASSFSGGGSPLHF. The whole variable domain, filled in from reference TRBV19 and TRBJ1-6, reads DGGITQSPKYLFRKEGQNVTLSCEQNLNHDAMYWYRQDPGQGLRLIYYSQIVNDFQKGDIAEGYSVSREKKESFPLTVTSAQKNPTAFYLCASSFSGGGSPLHFGNGTRLTVT.

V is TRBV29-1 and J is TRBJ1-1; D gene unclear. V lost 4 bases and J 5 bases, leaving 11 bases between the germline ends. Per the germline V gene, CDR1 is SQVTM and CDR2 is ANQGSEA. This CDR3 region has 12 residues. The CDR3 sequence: CSVVPAGTEAFF. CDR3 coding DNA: TGCAGCGTTGTTCCAGCAGGAACTGAAGCTTTCTTT.

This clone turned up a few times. The CDR3 loop reads CATSDRFRGEELFF. CDR3 DNA sequence: TGTGCCACCAGTGATAGATTCAGGGGGGAGGAGCTGTTTTTT. The J gene is TRBJ2-2, the V gene TRBV24-1; perhaps TRBD1 as D (7 bases). The CDR3 spans 14 residues. The germline CDR1 and CDR2 sequences are KGHDR and SFDVKD. V gave up 3 bases and J gave up 10 bases, with 14 bases separating them.

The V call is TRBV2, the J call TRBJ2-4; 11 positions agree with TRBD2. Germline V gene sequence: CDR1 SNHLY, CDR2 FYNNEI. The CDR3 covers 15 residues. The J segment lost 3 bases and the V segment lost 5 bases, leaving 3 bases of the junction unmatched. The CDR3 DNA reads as TGTGCCAGCAGTCACACTAGCGGGGGCAAAAACATTCAGTACTTC. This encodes CASSHTSGGKNIQYF.

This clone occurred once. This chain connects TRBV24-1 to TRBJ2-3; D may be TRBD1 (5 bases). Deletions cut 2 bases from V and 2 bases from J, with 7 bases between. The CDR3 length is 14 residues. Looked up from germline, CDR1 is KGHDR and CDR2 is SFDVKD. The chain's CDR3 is CATSDSTDTDTQYF. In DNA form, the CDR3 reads TGTGCCACCAGTGATTCGACAGACACAGATACGCAGTATTTT.

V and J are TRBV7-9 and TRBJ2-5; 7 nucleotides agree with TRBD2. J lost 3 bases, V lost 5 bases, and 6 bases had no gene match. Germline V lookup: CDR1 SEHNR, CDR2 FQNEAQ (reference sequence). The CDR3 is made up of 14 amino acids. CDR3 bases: TGTGCCAGCAGCGCACCCGGGACTAAAGAGACCCAGTACTTC. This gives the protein CASSAPGTKETQYF.

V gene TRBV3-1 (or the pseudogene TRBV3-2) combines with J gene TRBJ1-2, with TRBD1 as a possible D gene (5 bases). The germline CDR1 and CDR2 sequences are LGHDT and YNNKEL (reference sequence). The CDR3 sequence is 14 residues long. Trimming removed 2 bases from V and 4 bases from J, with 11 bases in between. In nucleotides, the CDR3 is TGTGCCAGCAGCCAAAGACAGCCGGGCTATGGCTACACCTTC. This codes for CASSQRQPGYGYTF.

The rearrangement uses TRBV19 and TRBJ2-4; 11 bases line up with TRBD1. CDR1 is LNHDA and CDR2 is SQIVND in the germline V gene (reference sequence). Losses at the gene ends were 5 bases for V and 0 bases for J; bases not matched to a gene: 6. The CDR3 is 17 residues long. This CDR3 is CASSPWDRGIAKNIQYF. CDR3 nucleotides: TGTGCCAGTAGTCCTTGGGACAGGGGGATAGCCAAAAACATTCAGTACTTC. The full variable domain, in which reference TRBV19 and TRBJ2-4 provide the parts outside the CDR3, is DGGITQSPKYLFRKEGQNVTLSCEQNLNHDAMYWYRQDPGQGLRLIYYSQIVNDFQKGDIAEGYSVSREKKESFPLTVTSAQKNPTAFYLCASSPWDRGIAKNIQYFGAGTRLSVL.

For the CDR3, the DNA is TGTGCCAGCAGCAGCCACCGGACACGTCGTGGCTACACCTTC. Its translation: CASSSHRTRRGYTF. The rearrangement joins TRBV9 to TRBJ1-2, with D maybe TRBD1 (5 bases). V gave up 4 bases and J gave up 7 bases, with 17 bases separating them. In germline, CDR1 is SGDLS, CDR2 YYNGEE. The CDR3 has 14 amino acids.

As DNA, the CDR3 is TGTGCCAGCAGCACCGGGACAGCCTCCTGGAGTGGCTACACCTTC. Translation: CASSTGTASWSGYTF. The rearrangement uses TRBV14 and TRBJ1-2; 7 nucleotides align to TRBD1. J lost 7 bases, V lost 5 bases, and 13 bases had no gene match. Germline V gene lookup returns CDR1 SGHDN and CDR2 FVKESK. The CDR3 sequence is 15 residues long.

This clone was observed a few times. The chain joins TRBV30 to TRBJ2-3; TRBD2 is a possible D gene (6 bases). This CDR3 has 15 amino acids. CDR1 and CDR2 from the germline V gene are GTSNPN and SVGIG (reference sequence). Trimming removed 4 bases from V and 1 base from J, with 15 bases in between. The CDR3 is CAWTGDKGRTDTQYF. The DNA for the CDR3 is TGTGCCTGGACGGGAGACAAGGGGCGCACAGATACGCAGTATTTT.

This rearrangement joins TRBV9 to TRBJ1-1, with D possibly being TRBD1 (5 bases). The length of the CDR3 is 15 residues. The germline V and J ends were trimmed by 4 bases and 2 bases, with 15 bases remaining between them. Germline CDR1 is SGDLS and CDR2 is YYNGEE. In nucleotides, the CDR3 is TGTGCCAGCAGCAACCGATACACAGGCAACACTGAAGCTTTCTTT. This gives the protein CASSNRYTGNTEAFF. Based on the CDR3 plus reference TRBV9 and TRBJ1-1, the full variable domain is DSGVTQTPKHLITATGQRVTLRCSPRSGDLSVYWYQQSLDQGLQFLIQYYNGEERAKGNILERFSAQQFPDLHSELNLSSLELGDSALYFCASSNRYTGNTEAFFGQGTRLTVV.

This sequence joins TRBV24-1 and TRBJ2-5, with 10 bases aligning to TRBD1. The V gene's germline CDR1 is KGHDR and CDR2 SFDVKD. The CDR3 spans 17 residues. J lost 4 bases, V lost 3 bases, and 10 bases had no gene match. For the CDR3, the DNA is TGTGCCACCAGTGATGCGACCGCGACAGGGGGCGGAGAGACCCAGTACTTC. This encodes CATSDATATGGGETQYF.

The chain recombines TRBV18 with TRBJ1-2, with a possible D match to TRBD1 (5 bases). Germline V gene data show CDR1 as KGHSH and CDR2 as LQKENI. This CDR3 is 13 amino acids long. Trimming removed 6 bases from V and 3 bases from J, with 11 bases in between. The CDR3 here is CASSGRVDYGYTF. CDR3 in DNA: TGTGCCAGCTCGGGCAGGGTCGACTATGGCTACACCTTC.

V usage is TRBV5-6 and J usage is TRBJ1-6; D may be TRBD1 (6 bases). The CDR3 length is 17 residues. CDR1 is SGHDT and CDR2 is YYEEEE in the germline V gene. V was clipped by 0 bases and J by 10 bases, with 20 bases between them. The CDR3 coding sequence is TGTGCCAGCAGCTTGGGGGTAAACAGGGATGGGGGATCACCCCTCCACTTT. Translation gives CASSLGVNRDGGSPLHF.

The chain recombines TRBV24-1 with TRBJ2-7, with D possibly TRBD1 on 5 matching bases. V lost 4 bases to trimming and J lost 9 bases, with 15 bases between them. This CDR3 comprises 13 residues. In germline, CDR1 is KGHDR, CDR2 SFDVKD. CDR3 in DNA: TGTGCCACCAGTGAGCAGGCAGGGTCGGCGCAGTACTTC. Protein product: CATSEQAGSAQYF.

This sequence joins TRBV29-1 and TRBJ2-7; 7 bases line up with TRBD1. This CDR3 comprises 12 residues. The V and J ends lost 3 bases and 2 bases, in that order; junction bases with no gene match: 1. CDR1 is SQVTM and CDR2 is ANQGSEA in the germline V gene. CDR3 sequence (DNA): TGCAGCGTTGACCAGGGGGCCTACGAGCAGTACTTC. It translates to CSVDQGAYEQYF.